A single sample gave rise to the 16 T cell receptor beta chains below, sequenced in a study of blood T cell repertoires in COVID-19. Libraries were prepared by immunoSEQ multiplex PCR; TCRdb keeps only in-frame clonotypes and omits some of them. The sample yields approximately 100,000 clones, 87% seen once. Sequencing was done on a sample of peripheral blood. These receptors all stem from a man aged 45-60 years in a cohort sampled during active COVID-19.

The chain combines TRBV4-1 with TRBJ2-4; the D gene is possibly TRBD2 (6 bases). Germline CDR1 reads MGHRA; CDR2 reads YSYEKL. This CDR3 comprises 19 residues. Trimming cost V 0 bases and J 6 bases, with 24 bases left between them. CDR3 amino acids: CASSQDPQEGIPPLNIQYF. The CDR3 nucleotides are TGCGCCAGCAGCCAAGATCCTCAGGAGGGAATCCCCCCCTTAAACATTCAGTACTTC.

The chain joins TRBV28 to TRBJ2-5, with 7 bases lining up with TRBD2. The CDR3 has 16 amino acids. CDR1 and CDR2 (germline): MDHEN, SYDVKM. J gave up 0 bases and V 5 bases, and 9 bases lay outside the gene matches. CDR3 sequence: CASSGFSGVYQETQYF. CDR3 sequence (DNA): TGTGCCAGCAGTGGGTTCAGCGGGGTGTACCAAGAGACCCAGTACTTC.

V is TRBV21-1 and J is TRBJ1-3; TRBD1 reflects the table's D call only, with no check against the DNA. TRBV21-1 is reported as a pseudogene. This CDR3 comprises 19 residues. For the CDR3, the DNA is TGTGCCAGCAGCAAACAGGGACAATCGTCGATACCAGCTGGAAACACCATATATTTT. This translates into CASSKQGQSSIPAGNTIYF.

V gene TRBV5-1 combines with J gene TRBJ2-7; 10 positions match TRBD1. CDR1 is SGHRS and CDR2 is YFSETQ in the germline V gene. With 2 bases clipped from V and 2 bases from J, the junction kept 4 bases outside the gene matches. The CDR3 runs to 15 residues. The CDR3 region has the DNA TGCGCCAGCAGCTTAACTGGGACAGGGGCCTACGAGCAGTACTTC. Translating it yields CASSLTGTGAYEQYF.

A single count supports this clone. The rearrangement uses TRBV29-1 and TRBJ1-4; no clear D. The CDR3 totals 13 residues. The germline gives CDR1 SQVTM, CDR2 ANQGSEA. With 6 bases removed from V and 5 bases from J, the gap between germline ends came to 13 bases. The CDR3: CSVYWAANEKLFF. Here the CDR3 DNA reads TGCAGCGTCTATTGGGCTGCGAATGAAAAACTGTTTTTT.

The rearrangement joins TRBV5-1 to TRBJ2-2; no clear D gene. The CDR3 contains 12 residues. Trimming pared 1 base from V and 9 bases from J, leaving 7 bases between. Germline V lookup: CDR1 SGHRS, CDR2 YFSETQ. CDR3 sequence reads: CASSLRVWELFF. CDR3 nucleotide sequence: TGCGCCAGCAGCTTGAGAGTTTGGGAGCTGTTTTTT.

The chain uses TRBV2 and TRBJ1-1; TRBD1 might be the D (5 bases). V gave up 5 bases and J gave up 6 bases, with 13 bases separating them. This CDR3 has 13 amino acids. Looked up from germline, CDR1 is SNHLY and CDR2 is FYNNEI. CDR3: CASSFYPGAEAFF. For the CDR3, the DNA is TGTGCCAGCAGTTTTTATCCGGGGGCTGAAGCTTTCTTT.

The chain employs TRBV7-3 and TRBJ2-7; 7 bases align to TRBD2. From germline, CDR1 is SGHTA and CDR2 FQGTGA. CDR3 length equals 15 residues. The V segment lost 2 bases and the J segment 1 base; nucleotides outside the gene matches: 5. CDR3 protein: CASSLAPGGSYEQYF. The CDR3 bases are TGTGCCAGCAGCTTAGCACCCGGGGGGTCCTACGAGCAGTACTTC. Complete variable domain (other parts from reference TRBV7-3 and TRBJ2-7): GAGVSQTPSNKVTEKGKYVELRCDPISGHTALYWYRQSLGQGPEFLIYFQGTGAADDSGLPNDRFFAVRPEGSVSTLKIQRTERGDSAVYLCASSLAPGGSYEQYFGPGTRLTVT.

The V gene is TRBV7-3, the J gene TRBJ2-3; 7 positions agree with TRBD1. The germline V gene has CDR1 SGHTA and CDR2 FQGTGA. With 2 bases clipped from V and 1 base from J, the junction kept 3 bases outside the gene matches. The CDR3 spans 15 residues. CDR3 in DNA: TGTGCCAGCAGCTTATTGACAGGGCGCACAGATACGCAGTATTTT. Protein: CASSLLTGRTDTQYF.

This clone was picked up one time. The V and J genes are TRBV11-3 and TRBJ2-1; 7 bases match TRBD2. J lost 7 bases, V lost 5 bases, and 8 bases had no gene match. Per germline, CDR1 SGHNT and CDR2 YENEEA. The CDR3 is 14 residues long. The CDR3 sequence is CASSVRGFRNEQFF. The CDR3 DNA reads as TGTGCCAGCAGCGTGCGGGGGTTTAGGAATGAGCAGTTCTTC.

The chain has TRBV5-1 and TRBJ1-6; TRBD1 is a possible D gene (6 bases). V was trimmed by 7 bases and J by 0 bases, leaving 8 bases between them. The CDR3 consists of 14 residues. Looked up from germline, CDR1 is SGHRS and CDR2 is YFSETQ. CDR3 nucleotide sequence: TGCGCCAGCCAGGGGAGCTCCTATAATTCACCCCTCCACTTT. Encoded protein: CASQGSSYNSPLHF.

The V gene is TRBV7-3, the J gene TRBJ2-5, with D unresolved. The germline gives CDR1 SGHTA, CDR2 FQGTGA. The ends were cut back, 3 bases at V and 1 base at J, with 6 bases in the middle. The CDR3 sequence is 13 residues long. For the CDR3, the DNA is TGTGCCAGCAGCTTCACTCCCCAAGAGACCCAGTACTTC. This translates into CASSFTPQETQYF.

The V call is TRBV19, the J call TRBJ2-7, with D perhaps TRBD1 (6 bases). V was pared by 6 bases and J by 7 bases, with 25 bases between. The CDR3 runs 16 residues. Per the germline V gene, CDR1 is LNHDA and CDR2 is SQIVND (reference sequence). This CDR3 is CASRKPTGTYLREQYV. In nucleotides, the CDR3 is TGTGCCAGTAGGAAACCCACCGGGACATACCTTCGGGAGCAGTACGTC.

This rearrangement joins TRBV7-8 to TRBJ1-5; D is uncertain. Germline V gene data show CDR1 as SGHVS and CDR2 as FQNEAQ. Trimming pared 6 bases from V and 0 bases from J, leaving 9 bases between. This CDR3 is built from 14 residues. The CDR3: CASSPLVSNQPQHF. For the CDR3, the DNA is TGTGCCAGCAGTCCTCTCGTTAGCAATCAGCCCCAGCATTTT.

This clone was found once. The V gene is TRBV24-1, the J gene TRBJ2-1; tentative D call: TRBD2 (5 bases). Trimming took off 3 bases at V and 2 bases at J, with 13 bases between the two ends. Per the germline V gene, CDR1 is KGHDR and CDR2 is SFDVKD. CDR3 length: 16 amino acids. The CDR3 bases are TGTGCCACCAGTGATCCCGTGAGGGAAGCCTACAATGAGCAGTTCTTC. Translation: CATSDPVREAYNEQFF.

The chain has TRBV18 and TRBJ1-4; D gene ambiguous. V was shortened by 4 bases and J by 5 bases, with 11 bases between the two germline ends. CDR1 is KGHSH and CDR2 is LQKENI in the germline V gene. The CDR3 is 14 amino acids. In DNA form, the CDR3 reads TGTGCCAGCTCACAGGTGACTTTAAATGAAAAACTGTTTTTT. Protein product: CASSQVTLNEKLFF.